This entry lists 2 T cell receptor beta chains sequenced from one sample in a study of glioma-infiltrating T cells after dendritic cell vaccination. Method: immunoSEQ multiplex PCR; TCRdb's copy keeps in-frame clones and lacks some. This sample has roughly 100,000 clones, with around 89% found just once. The time point is: after dendritic cell vaccination, including at tumor progression/relapse. Specimen: blood, collected after dendritic cell vaccination. The receptors were gathered from a human donor with glioblastoma.

The chain couples TRBV18 to TRBJ2-7; 14 nucleotides line up with TRBD2. This CDR3 spans 15 amino acids. In germline, CDR1 is KGHSH, CDR2 LQKENI. Trimming removed 0 bases from V and 9 bases from J; junction bases left unmatched: 4. CDR3 in DNA: TGTGCCAGCTCACCACCCGGGACTAGCGGGAGTCCGCAGTACTTC. This translates into CASSPPGTSGSPQYF. Filled out from reference TRBV18 and TRBJ2-7, the complete variable domain reads NAGVMQNPRHLVRRRGQEARLRCSPMKGHSHVYWYRQLPEEGLKFMVYLQKENIIDESGMPKERFSAEFPKEGPSILRIQQVVRGDSAAYFCASSPPGTSGSPQYFGPGTRLTVT.

This clone has only one observation. This rearrangement joins TRBV27 to TRBJ2-7; 7 nucleotides line up with TRBD2. V gave up 8 bases and J gave up 3 bases; unmatched junction bases: 7. The CDR3 runs 13 residues. Germline-derived CDR1 and CDR2 are MNHEY and SMNVEV (reference sequence). CDR3: CASGPSGHYEQYF. DNA for the CDR3: TGTGCCAGCGGGCCTAGCGGACACTACGAGCAGTACTTC.